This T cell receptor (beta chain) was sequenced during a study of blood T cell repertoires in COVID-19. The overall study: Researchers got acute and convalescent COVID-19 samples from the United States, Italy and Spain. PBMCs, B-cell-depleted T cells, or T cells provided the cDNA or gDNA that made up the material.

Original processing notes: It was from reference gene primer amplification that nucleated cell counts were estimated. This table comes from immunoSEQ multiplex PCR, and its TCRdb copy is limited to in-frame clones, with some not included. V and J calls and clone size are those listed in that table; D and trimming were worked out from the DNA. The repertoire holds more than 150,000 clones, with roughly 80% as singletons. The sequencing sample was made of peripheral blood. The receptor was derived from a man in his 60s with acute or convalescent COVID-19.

The CDR3, as DNA: TGTGCCAGCAGCCAAGAAACCGGGACAGGGGGCACTGAAGCTTTCTTT. Amino acid sequence: CASSQETGTGGTEAFF. V gene TRBV3-1 (or the pseudogene TRBV3-2) combines with J gene TRBJ1-1; 11 positions match TRBD1. J lost 4 bases, V lost 0 bases, and 4 bases had no gene match. This CDR3 is 16 amino acids long. CDR1 is LGHDT, CDR2 YNNKEL, per germline (reference sequence).